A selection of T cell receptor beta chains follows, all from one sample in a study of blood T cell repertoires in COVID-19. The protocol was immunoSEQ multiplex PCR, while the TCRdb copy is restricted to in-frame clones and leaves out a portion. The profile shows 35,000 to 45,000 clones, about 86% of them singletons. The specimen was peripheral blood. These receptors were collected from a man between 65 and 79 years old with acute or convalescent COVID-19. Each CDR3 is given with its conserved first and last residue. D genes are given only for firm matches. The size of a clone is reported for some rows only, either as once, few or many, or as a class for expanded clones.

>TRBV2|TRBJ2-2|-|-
TGTGCCAGCAGTGGTCAACATAACACCGGGGAGCTGTTTTTT
CASSGQHNTGELFF
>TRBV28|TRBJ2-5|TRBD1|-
TGTGCCAGCAGTAAGTGGGACAGGGGGCGCCCAGAGACCCAGTACTTC
CASSKWDRGRPETQYF
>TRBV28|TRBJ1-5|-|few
TGTGCCAGCAGTTCCAGGGGTGAGCCCCAGCATTTT
CASSSRGEPQHF
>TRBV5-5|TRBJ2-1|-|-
TGTGCCAGCAGCCCGTACTCCGCGACCTACAATGAGCAGTTCTTC
CASSPYSATYNEQFF
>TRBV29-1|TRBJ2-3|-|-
TGCAGCGTTGAATCTATGACTAGCACAGATACGCAGTATTTT
CSVESMTSTDTQYF
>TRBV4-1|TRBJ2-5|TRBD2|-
TGCGCCAGCAGCCAAGACCGGGAGGAACAAGAGACCCAGTACTTC
CASSQDREEQETQYF
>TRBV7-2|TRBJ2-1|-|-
TGTGCCAGCACCGGAAGCGATGAGCAGTTCTTC
CASTGSDEQFF
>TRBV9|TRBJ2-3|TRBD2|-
TGTGCCAGCAGCGTAGTTACTAGCGGGAGGGCAGATACGCAGTATTTT
CASSVVTSGRADTQYF
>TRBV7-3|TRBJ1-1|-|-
TGTGCCAGCAGCTTCAGCAGCGGCACTGAAGCTTTCTTT
CASSFSSGTEAFF
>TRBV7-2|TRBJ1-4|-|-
TGTGCCAGCAGCTTAGATCCGGGTAATGAAAAACTGTTTTTT
CASSLDPGNEKLFF
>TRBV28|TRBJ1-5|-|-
TGTGCCAGCGCCGACAGTAATCAGCCCCAGCATTTT
CASADSNQPQHF
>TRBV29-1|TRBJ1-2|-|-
TGCAGCGTTGCAGTGGCAAACCCCCATGGCTACACCTTC
CSVAVANPHGYTF
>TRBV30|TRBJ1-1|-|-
TGTGCCTGGAGTGCACAGCTGAACACTGAAGCTTTCTTT
CAWSAQLNTEAFF
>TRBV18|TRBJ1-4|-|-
TGTGCCAGCTCTACTACAGGGTCTGGCGAAAAACTGTTTTTT
CASSTTGSGEKLFF
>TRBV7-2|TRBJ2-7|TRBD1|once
TGTGCCAGCAGCTTAGTCGGTCAGGGGGCTGGGGAGCAGTACTTC
CASSLVGQGAGEQYF
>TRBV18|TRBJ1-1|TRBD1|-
TGTGCCAGCTCGCCGGGACAGGCGGACCCTGAAGCTTTCTTT
CASSPGQADPEAFF
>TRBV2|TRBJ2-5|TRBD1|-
TGTGCCAGCAGAACCCGGACAGGGAAGGAGACCCAGTACTTC
CASRTRTGKETQYF
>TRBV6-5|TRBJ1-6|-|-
TGTGCCAGCAGGGACCGGGGGTCTAATTCACCCCTCCACTTT
CASRDRGSNSPLHF
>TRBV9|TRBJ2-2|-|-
TGTGCCAGCAGCGTAGATATAGATAACACCGGGGAGCTGTTTTTT
CASSVDIDNTGELFF
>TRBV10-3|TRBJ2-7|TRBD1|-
TGTGCCATCAGGAAACAGGGGGCGGCGTACGAGCAGTACTTC
CAIRKQGAAYEQYF
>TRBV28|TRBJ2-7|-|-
TGTGCCAGCAGTTTACCCGCACAGAAAAACTACGAGCAGTACTTC
CASSLPAQKNYEQYF